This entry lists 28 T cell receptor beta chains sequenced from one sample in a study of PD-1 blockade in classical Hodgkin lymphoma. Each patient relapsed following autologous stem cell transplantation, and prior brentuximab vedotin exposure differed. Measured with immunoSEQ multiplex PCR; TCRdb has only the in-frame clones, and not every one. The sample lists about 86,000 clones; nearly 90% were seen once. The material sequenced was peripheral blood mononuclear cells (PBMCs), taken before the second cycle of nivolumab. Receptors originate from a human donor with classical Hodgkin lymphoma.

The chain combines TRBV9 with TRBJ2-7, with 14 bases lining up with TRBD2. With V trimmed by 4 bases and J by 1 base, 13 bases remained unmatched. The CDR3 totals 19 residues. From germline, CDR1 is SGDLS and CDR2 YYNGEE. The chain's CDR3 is CASSPRPGLAGVGSYEQYF. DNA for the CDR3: TGTGCCAGCAGCCCTAGGCCGGGACTAGCGGGAGTCGGGTCCTACGAGCAGTACTTC.

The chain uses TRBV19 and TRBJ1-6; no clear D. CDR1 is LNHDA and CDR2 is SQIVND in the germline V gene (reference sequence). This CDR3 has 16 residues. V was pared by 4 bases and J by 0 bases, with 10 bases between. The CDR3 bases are TGTGCCAGTAGTACCAAGACAAGCTCCTATAATTCACCCCTCCACTTT. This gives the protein CASSTKTSSYNSPLHF.

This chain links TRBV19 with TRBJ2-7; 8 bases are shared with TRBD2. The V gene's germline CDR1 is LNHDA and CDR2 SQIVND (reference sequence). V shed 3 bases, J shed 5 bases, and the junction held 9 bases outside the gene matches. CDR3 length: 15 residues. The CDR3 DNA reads TGTGCCAGTAGTATTGCCCCGGGGGGGGCCAACGAGCAGTACTTC. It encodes CASSIAPGGANEQYF.

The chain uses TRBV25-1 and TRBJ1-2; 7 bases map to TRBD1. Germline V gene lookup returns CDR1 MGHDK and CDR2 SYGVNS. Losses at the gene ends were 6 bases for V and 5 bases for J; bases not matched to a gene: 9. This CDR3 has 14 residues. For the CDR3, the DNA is TGTGCCAGCAGCGGACAGGAGTCTAGTTATGGCTACACCTTC. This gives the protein CASSGQESSYGYTF.

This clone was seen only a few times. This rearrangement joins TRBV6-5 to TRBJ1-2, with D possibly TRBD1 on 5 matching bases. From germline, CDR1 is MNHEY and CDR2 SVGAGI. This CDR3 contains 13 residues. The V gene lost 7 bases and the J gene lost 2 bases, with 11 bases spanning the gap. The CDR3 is CASTRTLNYGYTF. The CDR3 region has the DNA TGTGCCAGCACCAGGACATTGAACTATGGCTACACCTTC.

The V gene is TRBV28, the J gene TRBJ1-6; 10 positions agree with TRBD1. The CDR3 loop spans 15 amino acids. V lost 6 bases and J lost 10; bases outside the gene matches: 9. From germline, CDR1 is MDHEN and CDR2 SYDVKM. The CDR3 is CASSPTTGGWSPLHF. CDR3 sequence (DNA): TGTGCCAGCAGCCCCACGACAGGGGGCTGGTCACCCCTCCACTTT.

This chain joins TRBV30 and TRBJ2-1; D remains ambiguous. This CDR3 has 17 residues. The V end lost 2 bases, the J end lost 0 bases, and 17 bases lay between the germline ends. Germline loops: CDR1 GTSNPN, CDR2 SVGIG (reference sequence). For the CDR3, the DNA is TGTGCCTGGAGTAGAACTCGGACGCCAAGCTCCTACAATGAGCAGTTCTTC. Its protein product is CAWSRTRTPSSYNEQFF.

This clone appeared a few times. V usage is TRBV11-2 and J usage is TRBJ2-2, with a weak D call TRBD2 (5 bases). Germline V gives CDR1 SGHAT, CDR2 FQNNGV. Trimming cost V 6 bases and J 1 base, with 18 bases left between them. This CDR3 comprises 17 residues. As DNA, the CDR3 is TGTGCCAGCAGTCTAGCCGGTAGGAAGTGGAACACCGGGGAGCTGTTTTTT. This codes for CASSLAGRKWNTGELFF. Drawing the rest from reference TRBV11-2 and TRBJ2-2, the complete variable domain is EAGVAQSPRYKIIEKRQSVAFWCNPISGHATLYWYQQILGQGPKLLIQFQNNGVVDDSQLPKDRFSAERLKGVDSTLKIQPAKLEDSAVYLCASSLAGRKWNTGELFFGEGSRLTVL.

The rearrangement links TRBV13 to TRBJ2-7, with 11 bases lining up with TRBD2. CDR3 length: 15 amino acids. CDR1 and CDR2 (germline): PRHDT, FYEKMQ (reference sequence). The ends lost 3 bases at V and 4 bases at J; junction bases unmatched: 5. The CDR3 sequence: CASSLLLAGDYEQYF. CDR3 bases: TGTGCCAGCAGCTTGTTACTAGCGGGGGATTACGAGCAGTACTTC.

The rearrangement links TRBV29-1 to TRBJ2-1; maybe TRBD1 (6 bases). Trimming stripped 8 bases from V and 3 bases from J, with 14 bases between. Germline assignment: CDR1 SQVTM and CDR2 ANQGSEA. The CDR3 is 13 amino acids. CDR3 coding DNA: TGCAGCATCCGACAGGAGAACTACAATGAGCAGTTCTTC. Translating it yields CSIRQENYNEQFF.

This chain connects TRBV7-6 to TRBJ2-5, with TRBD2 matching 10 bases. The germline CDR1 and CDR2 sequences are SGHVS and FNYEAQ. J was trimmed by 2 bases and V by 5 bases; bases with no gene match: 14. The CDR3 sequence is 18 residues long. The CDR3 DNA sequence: TGTGCCAGCAGCCAAACCTCTAGCGGGGGCCCAATTCAAGAGACCCAGTACTTC. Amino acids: CASSQTSSGGPIQETQYF.

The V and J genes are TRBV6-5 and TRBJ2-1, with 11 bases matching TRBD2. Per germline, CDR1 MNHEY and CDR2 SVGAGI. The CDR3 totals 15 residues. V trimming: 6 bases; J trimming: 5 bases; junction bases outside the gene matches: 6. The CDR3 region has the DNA TGTGCCAGCAGGAACCTAGCGGGGGGTGACAATGAGCAGTTCTTC. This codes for CASRNLAGGDNEQFF.

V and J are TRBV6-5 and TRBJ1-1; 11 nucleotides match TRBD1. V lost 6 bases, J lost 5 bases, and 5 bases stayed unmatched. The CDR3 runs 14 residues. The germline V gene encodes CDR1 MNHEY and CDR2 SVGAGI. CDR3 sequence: CASRSGTGGTEAFF. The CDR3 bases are TGTGCCAGCAGGTCCGGGACAGGGGGTACTGAAGCTTTCTTT.

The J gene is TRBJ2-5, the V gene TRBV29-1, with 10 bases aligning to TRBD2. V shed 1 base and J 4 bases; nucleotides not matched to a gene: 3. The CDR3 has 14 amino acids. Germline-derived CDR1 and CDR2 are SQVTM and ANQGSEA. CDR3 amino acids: CSVEGPSGRETQYF. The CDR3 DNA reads TGCAGCGTTGAAGGTCCTAGCGGGAGAGAGACCCAGTACTTC. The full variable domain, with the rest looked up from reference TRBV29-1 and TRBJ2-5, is SAVISQKPSRDICQRGTSLTIQCQVDSQVTMMFWYRQQPGQSLTLIATANQGSEATYESGFVIDKFPISRPNLTFSTLTVSNMSPEDSSIYLCSVEGPSGRETQYFGPGTRLLVL.

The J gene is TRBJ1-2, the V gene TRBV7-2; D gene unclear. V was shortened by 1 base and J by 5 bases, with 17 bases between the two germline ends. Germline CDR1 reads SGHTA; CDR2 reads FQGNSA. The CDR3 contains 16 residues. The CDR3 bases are TGTGCCAGCAGCTTAGAGGGAGGCAGTCTTGGATATGGCTACACCTTC. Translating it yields CASSLEGGSLGYGYTF.

CDR3 amino acids: CASSLKGLADEQYF. The CDR3 DNA reads as TGTGCCAGCAGCTTAAAGGGACTAGCGGACGAGCAGTACTTC. The chain links TRBV7-8 to TRBJ2-7, with 11 bases matching TRBD2. The germline V gene encodes CDR1 SGHVS and CDR2 FQNEAQ. CDR3 length: 14 amino acids. V lost 2 bases, J lost 5 bases, and 2 bases stayed unmatched.

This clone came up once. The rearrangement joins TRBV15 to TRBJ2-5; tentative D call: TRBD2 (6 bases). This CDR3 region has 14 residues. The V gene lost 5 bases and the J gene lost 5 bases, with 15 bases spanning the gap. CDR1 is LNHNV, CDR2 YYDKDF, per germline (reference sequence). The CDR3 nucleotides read TGTGCCACCAGCTTCACGCGGGGCAGTGAGACCCAGTACTTC. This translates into CATSFTRGSETQYF. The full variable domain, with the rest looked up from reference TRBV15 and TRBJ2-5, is DAMVIQNPRYQVTQFGKPVTLSCSQTLNHNVMYWYQQKSSQAPKLLFHYYDKDFNNEADTPDNFQSRRPNTSFCFLDIRSPGLGDTAMYLCATSFTRGSETQYFGPGTRLLVL.

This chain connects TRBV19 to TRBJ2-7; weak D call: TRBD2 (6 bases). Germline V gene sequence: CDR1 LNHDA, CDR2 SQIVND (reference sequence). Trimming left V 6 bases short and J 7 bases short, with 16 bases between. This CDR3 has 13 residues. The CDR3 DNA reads TGTGCCAGTAGGGGGGAGGAGGTGGGAGAGCAGTACTTC. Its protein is CASRGEEVGEQYF.

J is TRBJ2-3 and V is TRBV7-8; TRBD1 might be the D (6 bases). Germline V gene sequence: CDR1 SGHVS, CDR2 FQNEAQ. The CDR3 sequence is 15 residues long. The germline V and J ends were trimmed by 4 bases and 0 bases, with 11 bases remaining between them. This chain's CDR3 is CASSSNDRSTDTQYF. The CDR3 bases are TGTGCCAGCAGCTCGAACGACAGGAGCACAGATACGCAGTATTTT.

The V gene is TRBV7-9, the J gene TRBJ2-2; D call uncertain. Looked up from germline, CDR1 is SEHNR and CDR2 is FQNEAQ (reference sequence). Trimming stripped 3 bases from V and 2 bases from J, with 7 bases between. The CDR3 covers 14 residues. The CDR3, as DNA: TGTGCCAGCAGCTTTTACCAAAACACCGGGGAGCTGTTTTTT. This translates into CASSFYQNTGELFF.

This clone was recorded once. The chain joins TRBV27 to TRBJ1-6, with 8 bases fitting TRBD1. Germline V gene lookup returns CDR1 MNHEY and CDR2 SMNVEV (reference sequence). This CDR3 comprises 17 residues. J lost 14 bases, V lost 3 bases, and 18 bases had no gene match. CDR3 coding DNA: TGTGCCAGCAGTTTTATCATATTAGCAGGGGGCCCCGGAGCCCTCCACTTT. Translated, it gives CASSFIILAGGPGALHF.

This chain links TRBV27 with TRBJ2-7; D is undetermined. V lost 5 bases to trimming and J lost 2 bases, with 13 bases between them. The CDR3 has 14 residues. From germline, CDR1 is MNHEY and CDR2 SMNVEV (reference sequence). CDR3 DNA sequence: TGTGCCAGCAGTCCCTCTTCAAAAACCTACGAGCAGTACTTC. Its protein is CASSPSSKTYEQYF.

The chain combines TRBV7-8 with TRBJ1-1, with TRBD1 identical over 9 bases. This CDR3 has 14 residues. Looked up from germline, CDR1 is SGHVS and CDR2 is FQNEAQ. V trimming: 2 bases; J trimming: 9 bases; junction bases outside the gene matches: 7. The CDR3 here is CASSLLVGTGQAFF. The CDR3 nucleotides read TGTGCCAGCAGCTTACTAGTGGGGACAGGGCAAGCTTTCTTT.

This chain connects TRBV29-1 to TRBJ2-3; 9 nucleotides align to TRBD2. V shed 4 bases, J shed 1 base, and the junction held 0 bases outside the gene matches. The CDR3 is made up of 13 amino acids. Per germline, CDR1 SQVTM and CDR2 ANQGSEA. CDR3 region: CSVGTSGTDTQYF. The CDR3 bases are TGCAGCGTTGGGACTAGCGGCACAGATACGCAGTATTTT.

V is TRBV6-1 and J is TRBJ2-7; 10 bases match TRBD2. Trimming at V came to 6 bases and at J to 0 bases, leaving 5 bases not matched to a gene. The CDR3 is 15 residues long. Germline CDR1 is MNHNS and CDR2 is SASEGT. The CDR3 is CASRGTSETSYEQYF. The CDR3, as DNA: TGTGCCAGCAGGGGGACTAGCGAGACCTCCTACGAGCAGTACTTC.

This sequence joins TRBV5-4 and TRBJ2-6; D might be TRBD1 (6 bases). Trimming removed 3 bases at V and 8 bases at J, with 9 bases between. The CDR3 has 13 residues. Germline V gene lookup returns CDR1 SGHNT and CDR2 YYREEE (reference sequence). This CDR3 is CASSYRVSNVLTF. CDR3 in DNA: TGTGCCAGCAGCTACAGGGTCTCCAACGTCCTGACTTTC.

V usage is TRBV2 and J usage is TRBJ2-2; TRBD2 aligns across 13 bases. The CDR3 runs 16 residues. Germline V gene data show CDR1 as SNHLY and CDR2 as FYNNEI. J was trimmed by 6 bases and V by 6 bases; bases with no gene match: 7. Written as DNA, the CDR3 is TGTGCCAGCAGACCTCGGACTAGCGGGAGAGCCGGGGAGCTGTTTTTT. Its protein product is CASRPRTSGRAGELFF.

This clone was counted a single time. DNA for the CDR3: TGTGCCAGCTCACTCGGGACAGGAAATAATTCACCCCTCCACTTT. Protein sequence: CASSLGTGNNSPLHF. The chain has TRBV18 and TRBJ1-6; TRBD1 agrees at 8 bases. Germline assignment: CDR1 KGHSH and CDR2 LQKENI. The V and J ends lost 4 bases and 5 bases, in that order; junction bases with no gene match: 4. The CDR3 covers 15 residues.